This T cell receptor beta chain was captured by sequencing in a study of blood T cell repertoires in COVID-19. Study as a whole: The study drew acute and convalescent COVID-19 samples from the United States, Italy and Spain.

Per the study methods: Quantification of nucleated cells was approximated via reference gene primer amplification. Assay: immunoSEQ multiplex PCR; the TCRdb copy retains only in-frame clones and omits some. V, J and clone size are those of that table, while D and trimming were read from the DNA. The data contain around 220,000 clones, 70% to 90% of them singletons. The V end lost 3 bases, the J end lost 5 bases, and 17 bases lay between the germline ends. Germline-derived CDR1 and CDR2 are LGHNA and YSLEER. The CDR3 sequence is 15 residues long. This clonotype was obtained from a woman aged 45-65 years with acute or convalescent COVID-19. The sample was peripheral blood. This sequence joins TRBV4-3 and TRBJ2-7, with a tentative D call TRBD1 (6 bases). CDR3 sequence reads: CASSQGLTGSHEQYF. DNA for the CDR3: TGCGCCAGCAGCCAGGGTTTAACAGGGTCCCACGAGCAGTACTTC.